These 5 T cell receptor beta chains were sequenced from one sample in a study of glioma-infiltrating T cells after dendritic cell vaccination. Time point: after dendritic cell vaccination, including at tumor progression/relapse. Here immunoSEQ multiplex PCR was the method, and the copy in TCRdb shows in-frame clones only, minus some. The repertoire holds 72,000 or so clones, around 90% seen once, with around 2.1% in the top ten. The input for sequencing was blood, taken after dendritic cell vaccination. Receptor source: a human donor with glioblastoma.

This chain connects TRBV18 to TRBJ1-3; no clear D. The CDR3 runs to 13 residues. The ends were cut back, 4 bases at V and 8 bases at J, with 12 bases in the middle. CDR1 KGHSH and CDR2 LQKENI come from the germline V gene. For the CDR3, the DNA is TGTGCCAGCTCACGCCAGACTGTCCACACCATATATTTT. As protein: CASSRQTVHTIYF.

The rearrangement links TRBV13 to TRBJ2-5; the match to TRBD2 covers 10 bases. Germline V CDR1 and CDR2: PRHDT, FYEKMQ (reference sequence). The length of the CDR3 is 17 residues. Trimming at V came to 5 bases and at J to 0 bases, leaving 9 bases not matched to a gene. CDR3 region: CASSPRGLAGDQETQYF. CDR3 in DNA: TGTGCCAGCAGCCCCCGGGGGCTAGCGGGGGACCAAGAGACCCAGTACTTC.

J is TRBJ1-2 and V is TRBV28, with D hard to call. Trimming took 3 bases from V and 2 from J, leaving 7 bases between them. CDR3 length: 13 residues. Germline V lookup: CDR1 MDHEN, CDR2 SYDVKM. The CDR3 nucleotides are TGTGCCAGCAGTTTCGCAGTCAACTATGGCTACACCTTC. The encoded protein is CASSFAVNYGYTF.

This rearrangement joins TRBV19 to TRBJ2-1; D perhaps matches TRBD2 (6 bases). Germline V gene sequence: CDR1 LNHDA, CDR2 SQIVND (reference sequence). This CDR3 contains 14 residues. Deletions cut 5 bases from V and 7 bases from J, with 15 bases between. Written as DNA, the CDR3 is TGTGCCAGTAGTTACGGGGGTCTCGGGAATGAGCAGTTCTTC. It encodes CASSYGGLGNEQFF.

The gene calls are TRBV19 and TRBJ1-2, with 7 nucleotides matching TRBD1. Losses at the gene ends were 9 bases for V and 3 bases for J; bases not matched to a gene: 10. This CDR3 comprises 14 residues. Germline CDR1 reads LNHDA; CDR2 reads SQIVND (reference sequence). The CDR3 region is CASRGGYPYYGYTF. CDR3 nucleotide sequence: TGTGCCAGCCGAGGGGGCTACCCGTACTATGGCTACACCTTC.